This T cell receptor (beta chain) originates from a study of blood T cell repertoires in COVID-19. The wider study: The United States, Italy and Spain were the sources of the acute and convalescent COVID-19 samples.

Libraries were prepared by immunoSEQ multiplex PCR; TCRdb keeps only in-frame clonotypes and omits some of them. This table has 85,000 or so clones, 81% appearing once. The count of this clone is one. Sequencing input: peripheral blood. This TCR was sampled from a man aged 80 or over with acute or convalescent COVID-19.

CDR3 bases: TGTGCCACCAGTGATACTAGTCGGCCCGGCGCAGATACGCAGTATTTT. Residues: CATSDTSRPGADTQYF. This chain joins TRBV24-1 and TRBJ2-3; maybe TRBD2 (5 bases). Germline values: CDR1 KGHDR, CDR2 SFDVKD. Trimming took 3 bases from V and 4 from J, leaving 16 bases between them. CDR3 length: 16 amino acids.